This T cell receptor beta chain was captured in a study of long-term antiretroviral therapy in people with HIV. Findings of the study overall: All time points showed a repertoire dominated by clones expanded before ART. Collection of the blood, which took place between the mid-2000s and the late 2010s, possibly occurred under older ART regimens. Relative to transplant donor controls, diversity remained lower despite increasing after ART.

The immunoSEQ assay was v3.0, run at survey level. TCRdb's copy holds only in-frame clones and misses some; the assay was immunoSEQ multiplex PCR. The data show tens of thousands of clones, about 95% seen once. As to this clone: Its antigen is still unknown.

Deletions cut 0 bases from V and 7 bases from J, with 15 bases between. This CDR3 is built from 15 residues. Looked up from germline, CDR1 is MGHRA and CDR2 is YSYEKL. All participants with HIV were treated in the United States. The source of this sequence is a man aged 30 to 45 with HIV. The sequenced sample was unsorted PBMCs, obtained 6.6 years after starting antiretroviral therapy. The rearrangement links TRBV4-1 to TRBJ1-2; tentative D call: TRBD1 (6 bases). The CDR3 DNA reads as TGCGCCAGCAGCCAAGAAGGCAGGGGAGTTGGTGGCTACACCTTC. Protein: CASSQEGRGVGGYTF.